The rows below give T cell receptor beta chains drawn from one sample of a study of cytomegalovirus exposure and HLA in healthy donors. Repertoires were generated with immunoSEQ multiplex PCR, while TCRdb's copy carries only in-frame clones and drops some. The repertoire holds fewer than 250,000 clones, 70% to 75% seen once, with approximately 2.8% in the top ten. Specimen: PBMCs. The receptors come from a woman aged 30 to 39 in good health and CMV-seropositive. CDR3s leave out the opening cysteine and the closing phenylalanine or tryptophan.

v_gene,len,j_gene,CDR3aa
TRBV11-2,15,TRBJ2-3,ASSLGSPAASTDTQY
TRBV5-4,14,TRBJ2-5,ASSRLAGDKEETQY
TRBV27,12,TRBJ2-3,ASSFFRTADTQY
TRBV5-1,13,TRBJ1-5,ASSLRGGEGQPQH
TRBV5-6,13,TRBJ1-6,ASSLWAGSMAPLH
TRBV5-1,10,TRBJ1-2,ASSWDRDGYT
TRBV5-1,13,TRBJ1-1,ASSLPDSFNTEAF
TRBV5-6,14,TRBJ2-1,ASSLLVGQGNNEQF
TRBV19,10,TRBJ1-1,ASRTGTAEAF
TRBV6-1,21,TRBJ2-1,ASSEAGDRGQLLAGEPLKRKF
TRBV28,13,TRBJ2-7,ASSLMRQSSYEQY
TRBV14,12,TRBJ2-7,ASSHGQGAHEQY
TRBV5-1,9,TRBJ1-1,ASSFAGEAF
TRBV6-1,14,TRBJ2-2,ASSEARRRVTGELF
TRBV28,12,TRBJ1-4,ASSLLDPLGSVF
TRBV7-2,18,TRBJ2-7,ASSLAQRPVLAGTSYEQY
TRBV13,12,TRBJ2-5,ASSKKTGVETQY
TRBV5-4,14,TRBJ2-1,ASSRGGSGTYNEQF
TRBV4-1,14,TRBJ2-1,ASTIGLAGSYNEQF
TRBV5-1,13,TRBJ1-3,ASSLDPGQGNTIY
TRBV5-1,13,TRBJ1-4,ASSSEGTTNEKLF
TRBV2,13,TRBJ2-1,ASSRSGNDYNEQF
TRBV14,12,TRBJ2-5,ASSRVRQKETQY
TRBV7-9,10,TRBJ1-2,ASSSGDYGYT
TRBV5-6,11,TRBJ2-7,ASSFPGFSEQY
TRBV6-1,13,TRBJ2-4,ASSLQGLAKNIQY
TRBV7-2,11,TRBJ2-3,ASSQRAGDTQY
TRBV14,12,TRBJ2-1,ASSDPAAYNEQF
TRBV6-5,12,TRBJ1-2,ASGDGTKSYGYT
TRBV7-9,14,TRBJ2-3,SSSLEGGRSTDTQY
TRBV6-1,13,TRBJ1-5,ASSVRDRVGQPQH
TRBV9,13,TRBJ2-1,ASSVDLAVNNEQF
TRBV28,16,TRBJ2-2,ASEGSGLAGGRTGELF
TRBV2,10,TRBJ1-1,ASSRQYTEAF
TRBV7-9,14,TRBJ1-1,SSSPGGPHLNTEAF
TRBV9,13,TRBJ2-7,ASSPTPGTVEEQY
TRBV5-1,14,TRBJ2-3,ASSLGAGAATDTQY
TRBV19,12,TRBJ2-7,ASSTGTGPLEQY
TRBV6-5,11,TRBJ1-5,ASRSTGGQPQH
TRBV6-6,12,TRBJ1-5,ASRQGGLNQPQH
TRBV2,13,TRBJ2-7,ASSDLGTGTYEQY
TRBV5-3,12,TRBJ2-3,ARRETNGPSPSY
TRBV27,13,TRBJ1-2,ASSPSRVSLYGYT